This T cell receptor (beta chain) was documented in a study of blood T cell repertoires in COVID-19. Looking at the study overall: Sources were T cells, B-cell-depleted T cells, or PBMCs; the material itself was cDNA or gDNA.

Cohorts were determined from participant-reported clinical history. The recovered donors of Cohort 3 showed two negative PCRs, clearance, or symptom resolution. V dropped 2 bases and J dropped 4 bases, with 8 bases sitting between them. CDR1 and CDR2 from the germline V gene are LNHDA and SQIVND (reference sequence). The CDR3 loop spans 13 amino acids. Using immunoSEQ multiplex PCR, the repertoire was profiled, and TCRdb retains in-frame clones only, with some absent. The table records fewer than 500,000 clones, more than 75% of them present only once. In this sample, this clone turned up once. Sequences were obtained from PBMCs or T cells enriched from blood (not recorded which). This chain uses TRBV19 with TRBJ1-1; D might be TRBD1 (5 bases). The clonotype was recovered from a man younger than 40 who had recovered from COVID-19. DNA of the CDR3: TGTGCCAGTAGTATAAGGGGTGGCACTGAAGCTTTCTTT. Amino acids: CASSIRGGTEAFF. Variable domain in full (rest from reference TRBV19 and TRBJ1-1): DGGITQSPKYLFRKEGQNVTLSCEQNLNHDAMYWYRQDPGQGLRLIYYSQIVNDFQKGDIAEGYSVSREKKESFPLTVTSAQKNPTAFYLCASSIRGGTEAFFGQGTRLTVV.